The 5 T cell receptor beta chains given below trace back to one sample, sequenced in a study of post-analysis software for immune sequencing data. Overall study results and limits: In patients, about 5 TRBV segments were more frequent than in controls, with TRBV5-6, TRBV5-1 and TRBV20-1 among them.

For these TCRs, the target antigens are not known. The library was made from cDNA and included unique molecular identifiers. TCRdb processed the PCR reads anew with MiXCR; each CDR3 protein has one entry. This table holds some 800,000 distinct CDR3 sequences, about half found once. Input material: blood. The receptors derive from a girl between 5 and 17 years old with multiple sclerosis.

V and J are TRBV29-1 and TRBJ2-5; tentatively, D is TRBD1 or TRBD2 (5 bases each). CDR3 length equals 14 residues. In germline, CDR1 is SQVTM, CDR2 ANQGSEA. V was trimmed by 6 bases and J by 5 bases, leaving 19 bases between them. The CDR3 bases are TGCAGCGTCCAAAGGGGTTGGGGCGGGGAGACCCAGTACTTC. This codes for CSVQRGWGGETQYF.

This clonotype was seen once. The rearrangement joins TRBV25-1 to TRBJ2-1, with D maybe TRBD1 (6 bases). Trimming pared 3 bases from V and 2 bases from J, leaving 14 bases between. From germline, CDR1 is MGHDK and CDR2 SYGVNS. The CDR3 loop spans 16 amino acids. CDR3 loop: CASSDITGLTYNEQFF. The CDR3 nucleotides are TGTGCCAGCAGTGACATTACAGGGCTGACCTACAATGAGCAGTTCTTC.

This clonotype was detected once. The chain has TRBV29-1 and TRBJ2-3, with 8 bases that match TRBD2. This CDR3 spans 14 amino acids. Germline-derived CDR1 and CDR2 are SQVTM and ANQGSEA. The junction had 6 bases not matched to a gene; V was cut back by 7 bases and J by 0 bases. The CDR3 loop is CSGILADSTDTQYF. The CDR3 nucleotides are TGCAGCGGAATACTAGCGGACAGCACAGATACGCAGTATTTT.

The rearrangement uses TRBV5-1 and TRBJ2-1; 9 bases align to TRBD1. Germline assignment: CDR1 SGHRS and CDR2 YFSETQ. There are 16 residues in the CDR3. Trimming took 0 bases from V and 7 from J; bases not matched to a gene: 8. The CDR3 bases are TGCGCCAGCAGCTTGGAGGGGGACAGGGAGGTAAATGAGCAGTTCTTC. Protein: CASSLEGDREVNEQFF.

The V call is TRBV2, the J call TRBJ2-5; D is unresolved. This CDR3 region has 11 residues. Trimming removed 8 bases at V and 5 bases at J, with 9 bases between. Germline CDR1 SNHLY, CDR2 FYNNEI. CDR3 sequence reads: CASQATETQYF. The CDR3 nucleotides are TGTGCCAGCCAAGCGACTGAGACCCAGTACTTC.